The 11 T cell receptor beta chains below all came from one sample that was sequenced in a study of TIL therapy for anti-PD-1-resistant metastatic lung cancer. This was the immunoSEQ v3 assay. The assay was immunoSEQ multiplex PCR, and TCRdb's table has in-frame clones only and misses some. The sample yields more than 45,000 clones, more than 75% seen once. The time point was: pre-treatment sample, taken before nivolumab and TIL therapy. The source was blood, collected at baseline. Receptors originate from a person aged 25 to 85 with non-small cell lung cancer.

The chain uses TRBV5-1 and TRBJ1-2, with 9 bases aligning to TRBD1. V gave up 4 bases and J gave up 6 bases; unmatched junction bases: 4. Germline CDR1 and CDR2: SGHRS and YFSETQ. The CDR3 is 13 amino acids. The CDR3 region is CASSPDRGDGYTF. The DNA of the CDR3 is TGCGCCAGCAGCCCGGACAGGGGCGATGGCTACACCTTC.

This clone was counted a single time. This rearrangement joins TRBV18 to TRBJ2-3; D perhaps matches TRBD2 (7 bases). Germline V CDR1 and CDR2: KGHSH, LQKENI. V was trimmed by 2 bases and J by 4 bases, leaving 16 bases between them. The CDR3 covers 16 residues. The CDR3 reads CASSPEGGGIADTQYF. CDR3 nucleotide sequence: TGTGCCAGCTCACCAGAGGGGGGGGGCATCGCAGATACGCAGTATTTT.

This chain uses TRBV6-1 with TRBJ1-2; D gene uncertain. The CDR3 runs to 18 residues. Germline CDR1 reads MNHNS; CDR2 reads SASEGT. Trimming removed 1 base from V and 4 bases from J, with 22 bases in between. This CDR3 reads CASSEVLIGQAGVYGYTF. The CDR3 region has the DNA TGTGCCAGCAGTGAAGTTCTTATTGGCCAGGCCGGGGTCTATGGCTACACCTTC.

The chain is built from TRBV7-6 and TRBJ1-4; TRBD1 agrees at 9 bases. Germline V gene data show CDR1 as SGHVS and CDR2 as FNYEAQ. The trim removed 6 bases at V and 10 bases at J, leaving 18 bases unmatched. This CDR3 contains 17 residues. The CDR3 DNA reads TGTGCCAGCAGTCCCGCGGGACAGGGTCCGTTTGGGGTAAAACTGTTTTTT. It codes for CASSPAGQGPFGVKLFF.

V is TRBV29-1 and J is TRBJ1-1; D unresolved. With 4 bases removed from V and 0 bases from J, the gap between germline ends came to 3 bases. Looked up from germline, CDR1 is SQVTM and CDR2 is ANQGSEA. CDR3 length: 11 amino acids. The CDR3 sequence is CSVVVNTEAFF. CDR3 bases: TGCAGCGTTGTGGTGAACACTGAAGCTTTCTTT.

The table lists this clone with a count of one. The chain recombines TRBV6-1 with TRBJ1-2; unclear D gene. The CDR3 length is 11 residues. V lost 1 base, J lost 8 bases, and 5 bases lay in between. Germline CDR1 reads MNHNS; CDR2 reads SASEGT. CDR3 in DNA: TGTGCCAGCAGTGAAGTGGGGGGCTACACCTTC. This translates into CASSEVGGYTF.

This chain joins TRBV9 and TRBJ2-5, with 11 bases fitting TRBD2. With V trimmed by 4 bases and J by 2 bases, 4 bases remained unmatched. CDR3 length equals 15 residues. Looked up from germline, CDR1 is SGDLS and CDR2 is YYNGEE. The CDR3 sequence: CASSLTSGVQETQYF. The CDR3 DNA follows: TGTGCCAGCAGCCTGACTAGCGGGGTTCAAGAGACCCAGTACTTC.

The chain recombines TRBV27 with TRBJ2-7, with D unclear. Deletions cut 2 bases from V and 2 bases from J, with 13 bases between. The CDR3 has 15 residues. Germline-derived CDR1 and CDR2 are MNHEY and SMNVEV (reference sequence). The CDR3 sequence: CASSLGVAKPYEQYF. The DNA of the CDR3 is TGTGCCAGCAGTTTAGGAGTGGCGAAACCCTACGAGCAGTACTTC.

The chain uses TRBV28 and TRBJ1-5; D unclear. There are 17 residues in the CDR3. Trimming cost V 4 bases and J 0 bases, with 16 bases left between them. Germline V gene data show CDR1 as MDHEN and CDR2 as SYDVKM. CDR3 bases: TGTGCCAGCAGTTCTAACCCGGGGAAAAATAGCAATCAGCCCCAGCATTTT. Translation gives CASSSNPGKNSNQPQHF.

This chain connects TRBV19 to TRBJ1-2, with 7 bases matching TRBD1. Germline V CDR1 and CDR2: LNHDA, SQIVND (reference sequence). V was pared by 2 bases and J by 1 base, with 4 bases of the junction left unmatched. CDR3 length: 15 residues. CDR3 DNA: TGTGCCAGTAGTATAAGGGACAGAAGTAACTATGGCTACACCTTC. It translates to CASSIRDRSNYGYTF.

The rearrangement links TRBV10-3 to TRBJ1-2; 9 bases match TRBD1. There are 14 residues in the CDR3. In germline, CDR1 is ENHRY, CDR2 SYGVKD. Unmatched junction bases numbered 7, after V lost 3 bases and J lost 8 bases. The CDR3 region is CAISEDTGGSGYTF. For the CDR3, the DNA is TGTGCCATCAGTGAAGATACAGGGGGCTCGGGCTACACCTTC.